This T cell receptor beta chain was sequenced in a study of graft-versus-host responses after intestinal transplantation. Germline assignment: CDR1 LNHDA and CDR2 SQIVND (reference sequence). The CDR3 is 14 residues long. Plating combined 200,000 CFSE-labeled responder cells with 200,000 irradiated, violet-dye-labeled stimulator cells. The assay was immunoSEQ multiplex PCR, and TCRdb's table has in-frame clones only and misses some. In the table there are about 7,400 clones, around 30% of which are singletons. This clone was seen more than once but under ten times. A much larger clonotype is one base distant, so this may be a read error. The same CDR3 also results from other DNA sequences found in this sample.

This chain uses TRBV19 with TRBJ1-4, with 8 bases lining up with TRBD1. The clonotype originates from a human patient who was an organ donor for intestinal transplantation. Sequencing was performed on alloreactive CD8+ T cells from a mixed lymphocyte reaction culture, taken before transplantation. Subset reported: CFSE-low proliferating T cells sorted from roughly six-day pre-transplant mixed lymphocyte reaction (GvH or HvG direction). In nucleotides, the CDR3 is TGTGCCAGTAGTTCGACAGGGGCGTACGAAAAGCTGTTTTTT. This encodes CASSSTGAYEKLFF.